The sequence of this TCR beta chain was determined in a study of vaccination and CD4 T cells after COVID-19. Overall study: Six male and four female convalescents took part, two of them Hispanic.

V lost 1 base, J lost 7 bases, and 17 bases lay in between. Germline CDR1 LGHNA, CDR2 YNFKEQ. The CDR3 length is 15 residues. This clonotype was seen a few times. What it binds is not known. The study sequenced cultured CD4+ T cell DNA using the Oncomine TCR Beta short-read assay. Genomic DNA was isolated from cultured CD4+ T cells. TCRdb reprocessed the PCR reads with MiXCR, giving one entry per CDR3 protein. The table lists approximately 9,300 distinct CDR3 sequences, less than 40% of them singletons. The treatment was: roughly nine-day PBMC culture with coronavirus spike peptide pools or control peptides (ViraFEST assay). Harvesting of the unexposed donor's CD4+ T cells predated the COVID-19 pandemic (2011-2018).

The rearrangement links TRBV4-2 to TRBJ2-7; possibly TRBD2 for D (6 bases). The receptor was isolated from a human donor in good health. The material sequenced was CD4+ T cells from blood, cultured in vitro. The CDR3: CASSQGVGGPWEQYF. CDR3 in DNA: TGTGCCAGCAGCCAAGGGGTCGGAGGGCCTTGGGAGCAGTACTTC.